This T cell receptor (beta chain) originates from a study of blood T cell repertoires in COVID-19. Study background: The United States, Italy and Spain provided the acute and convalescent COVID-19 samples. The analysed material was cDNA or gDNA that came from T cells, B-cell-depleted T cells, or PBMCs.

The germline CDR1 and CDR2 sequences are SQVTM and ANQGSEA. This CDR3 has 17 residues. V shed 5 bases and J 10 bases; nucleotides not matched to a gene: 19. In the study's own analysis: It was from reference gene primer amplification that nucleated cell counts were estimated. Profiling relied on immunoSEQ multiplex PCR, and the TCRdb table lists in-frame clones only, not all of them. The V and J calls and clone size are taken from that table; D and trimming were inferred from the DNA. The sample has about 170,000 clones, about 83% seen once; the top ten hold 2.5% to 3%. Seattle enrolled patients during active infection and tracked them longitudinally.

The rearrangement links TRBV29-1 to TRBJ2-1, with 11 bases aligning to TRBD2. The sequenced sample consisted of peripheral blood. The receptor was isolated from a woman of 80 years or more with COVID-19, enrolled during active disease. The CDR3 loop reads CSVFGMVGLAVSGEQFF. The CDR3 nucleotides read TGCAGCGTTTTCGGTATGGTGGGACTAGCGGTATCGGGGGAGCAGTTCTTC.